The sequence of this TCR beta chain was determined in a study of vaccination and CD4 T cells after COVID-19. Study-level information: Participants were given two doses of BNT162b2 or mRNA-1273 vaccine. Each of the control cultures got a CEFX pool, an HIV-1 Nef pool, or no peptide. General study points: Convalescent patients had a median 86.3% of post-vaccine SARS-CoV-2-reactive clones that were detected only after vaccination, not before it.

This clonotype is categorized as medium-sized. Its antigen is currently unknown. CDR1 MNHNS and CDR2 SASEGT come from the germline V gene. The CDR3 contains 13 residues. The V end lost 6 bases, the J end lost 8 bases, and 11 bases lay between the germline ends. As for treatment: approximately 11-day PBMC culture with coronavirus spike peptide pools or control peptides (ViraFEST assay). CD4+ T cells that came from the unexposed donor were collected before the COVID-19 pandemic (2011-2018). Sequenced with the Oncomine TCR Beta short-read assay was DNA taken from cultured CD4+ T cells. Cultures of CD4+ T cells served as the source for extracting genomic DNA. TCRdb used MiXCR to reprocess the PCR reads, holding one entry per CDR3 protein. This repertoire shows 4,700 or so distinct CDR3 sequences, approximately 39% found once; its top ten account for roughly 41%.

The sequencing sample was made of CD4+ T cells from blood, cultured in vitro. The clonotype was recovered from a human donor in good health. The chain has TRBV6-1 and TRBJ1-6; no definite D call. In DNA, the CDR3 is TGTGCCAGCAGCCGCCGCGAGTATTCACCCCTCCACTTT. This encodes CASSRREYSPLHF.